The 27 T cell receptor beta chains below come from one sample, sequenced in a study of cytomegalovirus exposure and HLA in healthy donors. Amplification used 60 Vbeta primers and 13 Jbeta primers. Data came from immunoSEQ multiplex PCR; TCRdb stores just in-frame clones and leaves some out. The profile covers around 41,000 clones, with roughly 51% appearing a single time and 5.5% to 7% taken by the ten largest. Specimen: PBMCs. The receptors here all came from a man aged 60 to 75 in good health and CMV-seronegative.

This clone showed up just a few times. The J gene is TRBJ2-7, the V gene TRBV28; 7 bases fit TRBD1. Germline V gene sequence: CDR1 MDHEN, CDR2 SYDVKM. The V gene end was trimmed by 10 bases and the J gene end by 3 bases; junction bases not matched to a gene: 6. The CDR3 totals 12 residues. The CDR3 DNA is TGTGCCACCCAGGGACAGTTCTACGAGCAGTACTTC. Amino acids: CATQGQFYEQYF.

This clone occurred a few times. The chain recombines TRBV6-1 with TRBJ2-3; 12 bases agree with TRBD2. Trimming cost V 5 bases and J 4 bases; bases outside gene matches: 4. CDR1 and CDR2 (germline): MNHNS, SASEGT. The CDR3 spans 15 residues. The CDR3 protein is CASSMTSGSPDTQYF. The CDR3 DNA sequence: TGTGCCAGCAGTATGACTAGCGGGAGTCCAGATACGCAGTATTTT.

This clone occurred a few times. The chain uses TRBV5-1 and TRBJ2-1, with 9 bases fitting TRBD1. The CDR3 spans 16 residues. J lost 7 bases, V lost 0 bases, and 8 bases had no gene match. Per germline, CDR1 SGHRS and CDR2 YFSETQ. CDR3 coding DNA: TGCGCCAGCAGCTTGGCCTTGAAGACAGGGGGAAATGAGCAGTTCTTC. Protein: CASSLALKTGGNEQFF.

This clone was observed a few times. The chain links TRBV6-1 to TRBJ2-7; D is uncertain. The germline V gene encodes CDR1 MNHNS and CDR2 SASEGT. Trimming took 2 bases from V and 5 from J, leaving 13 bases between them. CDR3 length: 14 amino acids. CDR3: CASSELAGFDEQYF. The CDR3 DNA reads as TGTGCCAGCAGTGAATTAGCTGGGTTTGACGAGCAGTACTTC.

The chain recombines TRBV25-1 with TRBJ2-1, with D maybe TRBD2 (5 bases). Germline loops: CDR1 MGHDK, CDR2 SYGVNS. This CDR3 contains 14 residues. Trimming pared 6 bases from V and 3 bases from J, leaving 12 bases between. DNA of the CDR3: TGTGCCAGCAGCTTCTCAGCGGACTACAATGAGCAGTTCTTC. This sequence encodes CASSFSADYNEQFF.

The chain uses TRBV7-2 and TRBJ2-7, with 10 bases lining up with TRBD1. Per the germline V gene, CDR1 is SGHTA and CDR2 is FQGNSA. The junction had 7 bases not matched to a gene; V was cut back by 1 base and J by 7 bases. This CDR3 has 15 residues. For the CDR3, the DNA is TGTGCCAGCAGCTTAGGAGCCGACAGGGGGCAGGAGCAGTACTTC. This translates into CASSLGADRGQEQYF. The complete variable domain, with remaining parts taken from reference TRBV7-2 and TRBJ2-7, reads GAGVSQSPSNKVTEKGKDVELRCDPISGHTALYWYRQSLGQGLEFLIYFQGNSAPDKSGLPSDRFSAERTGGSVSTLTIQRTQQEDSAVYLCASSLGADRGQEQYFGPGTRLTVT.

This clone was counted between two and nine times. The chain recombines TRBV7-9 with TRBJ2-5, with 9 positions matching TRBD2. Losses at the gene ends were 5 bases for V and 5 bases for J; bases not matched to a gene: 6. The CDR3 consists of 14 residues. CDR1 and CDR2 from the germline V gene are SEHNR and FQNEAQ (reference sequence). The CDR3 DNA follows: TGTGCCAGCAGCCCAAGCGGGAGGAGTGAGACCCAGTACTTC. Protein sequence: CASSPSGRSETQYF.

The sample holds a few counts of this clone. The chain employs TRBV5-4 and TRBJ2-7, with 9 bases that match TRBD1. Germline V gives CDR1 SGHNT, CDR2 YYREEE (reference sequence). This CDR3 contains 15 residues. V was clipped by 6 bases and J by 2 bases; unmatched bases: 9. CDR3 in amino acids: CASTTWDRATYEQYF. The CDR3 nucleotides read TGTGCCAGCACGACATGGGACAGGGCTACCTACGAGCAGTACTTC.

This chain joins TRBV5-4 and TRBJ1-1, with 9 bases that match TRBD1. V shed 4 bases, J shed 6 bases, and the junction held 7 bases outside the gene matches. The CDR3 has 14 residues. Germline V gene lookup returns CDR1 SGHNT and CDR2 YYREEE (reference sequence). The CDR3 is CASSGTGGRAEAFF. The CDR3, as DNA: TGTGCCAGCAGCGGCACAGGGGGCAGGGCTGAAGCTTTCTTT.

CDR3 amino acids: CSLRGTSGDTDTQYF. The CDR3 DNA is TGCAGCTTGAGGGGGACTAGCGGAGACACAGATACGCAGTATTTT. The chain has TRBV29-1 and TRBJ2-3; 11 positions agree with TRBD2. CDR3 size: 15 residues. V was pared by 8 bases and J by 2 bases, with 9 bases of the junction left unmatched. CDR1 is SQVTM, CDR2 ANQGSEA, per germline.

Notes on this clone: The junction departs from the called germline gene at one end, perhaps through a read error. The V and J genes are TRBV30 and TRBJ2-7; D may be TRBD2 (5 bases). The CDR3 is 12 residues long. Germline CDR1 and CDR2: GTSNPN and SVGIG (reference sequence). As DNA, the CDR3 is TGTGCCTGGAGTGTACGGAGCGAGGGCGCCTGTTTC. It specifies CAWSVRSEGACF.

V and J are TRBV21-1 and TRBJ1-4. TRBV21-1 is a recognized pseudogene. The CDR3 runs to 14 residues. The DNA of the CDR3 is TGTGCCAGCAGCAAAGCCGAGATCAATGAAAAACTGTTTTTT. This codes for CASSKAEINEKLFF.

The rearrangement links TRBV30 to TRBJ1-2; the match to TRBD1 covers 9 bases. The CDR3 is 13 amino acids. The trim removed 1 base at V and 7 bases at J, leaving 4 bases unmatched. Per the germline V gene, CDR1 is GTSNPN and CDR2 is SVGIG (reference sequence). The CDR3 nucleotides read TGTGCCTGGAGTGGAAAGGACAGGGGTGGCTACACCTTC. Its translation: CAWSGKDRGGYTF.

The gene calls are TRBV5-1 and TRBJ1-2; no clear D. This CDR3 is 15 amino acids long. Trimming took off 5 bases at V and 0 bases at J, with 14 bases between the two ends. Germline loops: CDR1 SGHRS, CDR2 YFSETQ. The CDR3 protein is CASREQLASNYGYTF. DNA of the CDR3: TGCGCCAGCAGGGAACAGCTAGCCTCTAACTATGGCTACACCTTC.

In the case of this clone: The sample contains more than one DNA sequence encoding this CDR3. The rearrangement uses TRBV6-6 and TRBJ2-7; 7 nucleotides match TRBD1. This CDR3 spans 15 amino acids. The J segment lost 2 bases and the V segment lost 5 bases, leaving 9 bases of the junction unmatched. The V gene's germline CDR1 is MNHNY and CDR2 SVGAGI (reference sequence). Written as DNA, the CDR3 is TGTGCCAGCAGTCACCGAGACAGGGCGACCTACGAGCAGTACTTC. This sequence encodes CASSHRDRATYEQYF.

This chain joins TRBV5-1 and TRBJ2-1; a weak D match, TRBD1 (6 bases). The CDR3 is made up of 13 amino acids. The ends were cut back, 6 bases at V and 6 bases at J, with 13 bases in the middle. The V gene's germline CDR1 is SGHRS and CDR2 YFSETQ. The CDR3 nucleotides read TGCGCCAGCAACATGGGGGCCCTCAATGAGCAGTTCTTC. Translated: CASNMGALNEQFF.

This clone was detected only a few times. The gene calls are TRBV19 and TRBJ1-5, with 9 bases lining up with TRBD1. CDR1 and CDR2 (germline): LNHDA, SQIVND (reference sequence). The junction had 7 bases not matched to a gene; V was cut back by 5 bases and J by 5 bases. The CDR3 has 15 residues. CDR3: CASSSRQGDHQPQHF. In DNA, the CDR3 is TGTGCCAGTAGTTCCCGACAGGGGGATCATCAGCCCCAGCATTTT.

This clone was counted a single time. The chain carries TRBV6-5 and TRBJ2-5, with D possibly matching TRBD2 (5 bases). The length of the CDR3 is 15 residues. V lost 8 bases and J lost 5, with 21 bases in between. The germline V gene has CDR1 MNHEY and CDR2 SVGAGI. In nucleotides, the CDR3 is TGTGCCAGCGGGCGGAGGCTGACTGGAGCGGAGACCCAGTACTTC. Protein product: CASGRRLTGAETQYF.

The chain is built from TRBV1 and TRBJ2-5; TRBD1 was called by the table and not checked on the DNA. TRBV1 has pseudogene status. This CDR3 has 15 amino acids. In DNA, the CDR3 is TGCACCAGCAGCCAAGATAGGCAGGGGCGAGAGACCCAGTACTTC. Its translation: CTSSQDRQGRETQYF.

The chain recombines TRBV7-2 with TRBJ2-7; 9 nucleotides agree with TRBD2. This CDR3 region has 16 residues. Losses at the gene ends were 5 bases for V and 0 bases for J; bases not matched to a gene: 8. Germline V lookup: CDR1 SGHTA, CDR2 FQGNSA. CDR3 in DNA: TGTGCCAGCAGCCCCTATAGCGGGGGCAGCTCCTACGAGCAGTACTTC. This codes for CASSPYSGGSSYEQYF.

This clone was seen more than once but under ten times. This CDR3 reads CASSFSGSVPGEQYF. The CDR3 nucleotides read TGTGCCAGCAGCTTTAGCGGGAGCGTTCCCGGCGAGCAGTACTTC. The genes are TRBV7-2 and TRBJ2-7; 9 positions match TRBD2. CDR1 SGHTA and CDR2 FQGNSA come from the germline V gene. Trimming at V came to 3 bases and at J to 6 bases, leaving 9 bases not matched to a gene. There are 15 residues in the CDR3.

J is TRBJ2-1 and V is TRBV9, with 7 bases identical to TRBD2. The J segment lost 5 bases and the V segment lost 0 bases, leaving 5 bases of the junction unmatched. This CDR3 contains 15 residues. The V gene's germline CDR1 is SGDLS and CDR2 YYNGEE. CDR3: CASSVASLADNEQFF. The CDR3 DNA reads TGTGCCAGCAGCGTAGCCAGCCTAGCGGACAATGAGCAGTTCTTC.

With respect to this clone: The same CDR3 is also encoded by other DNA sequences in this sample. This chain connects TRBV15 to TRBJ2-7, with TRBD1 matching 7 bases. Per germline, CDR1 LNHNV and CDR2 YYDKDF (reference sequence). The CDR3 length is 14 residues. V shed 1 base, J shed 1 base, and the junction held 1 base outside the gene matches. CDR3 DNA: TGTGCCACCAGCAGAGCAGGGGGATCCTACGAGCAGTACTTC. This gives the protein CATSRAGGSYEQYF.

In this sample, this clone turned up a few times. The CDR3 nucleotides are TGCGCCAGCAGCTATCGACAGGCCACAGATACGCAGTATTTT. The encoded protein is CASSYRQATDTQYF. The J gene is TRBJ2-3, the V gene TRBV4-1; TRBD1 might be the D (6 bases). V lost 5 bases to trimming and J lost 2 bases, with 11 bases between them. CDR3 size: 14 residues. The germline V gene encodes CDR1 MGHRA and CDR2 YSYEKL.

The J gene is TRBJ2-1, the V gene TRBV29-1; 8 bases fit TRBD2. Germline V CDR1 and CDR2: SQVTM, ANQGSEA. The ends lost 3 bases at V and 9 bases at J; junction bases unmatched: 10. This CDR3 comprises 14 residues. The CDR3 nucleotides are TGCAGCGTTGATGGGGTTTCCGGGGGGGGTGAGCAGTTCTTC. This translates into CSVDGVSGGGEQFF.

This chain uses TRBV6-5 with TRBJ2-5, with D perhaps matching TRBD2 (5 bases). The CDR3 spans 14 residues. The V end lost 6 bases, the J end lost 7 bases, and 18 bases lay between the germline ends. Germline-derived CDR1 and CDR2 are MNHEY and SVGAGI. The CDR3 nucleotides are TGTGCCAGCAGAGAGGGCCCCGGATACGGGACCCAGTACTTC. It codes for CASREGPGYGTQYF.

This clone appeared a few times. The chain uses TRBV10-3 and TRBJ1-1, with 7 bases identical to TRBD1. The CDR3 spans 13 residues. Germline V gene data show CDR1 as ENHRY and CDR2 as SYGVKD. Trimming took 9 bases from V and 1 from J; bases not matched to a gene: 5. This CDR3 is CAIRTGENTEAFF. CDR3 in DNA: TGTGCCATTCGGACAGGAGAGAACACTGAAGCTTTCTTT.